This T cell receptor (beta chain) stems from a study of CD8+ T cells in alopecia areata (dated by TCRdb to 2016 to 2018). For context, the study as a whole: Treated patients were enrolled in an open-label pilot trial of oral tofacitinib, 5 to 10 mg twice daily, for moderate-to-severe alopecia areata. Biopsies were taken from tofacitinib-treated patients at baseline and again at 4 and 24 weeks into treatment, and several of those patients also had a later scalp biopsy. To study T cell clonal expansion in alopecia areata, the researchers applied high-throughput TCRbeta sequencing to both the C3H/HeJ mouse model and human patients. RNA was obtained with the PAXgene miRNA kit for fixed scalp, the miRNeasy kit for PBMCs, and the RNeasy kit for mouse skin. Scalp clonality was compared among normal scalp (n=4), patchy alopecia areata scalp (n=8), and alopecia totalis/universalis scalp (n=8). Patients stayed on tofacitinib for 6 to 18 months and then had 6 months of follow-up off drug so that delayed response and recurrence could be assessed. In treated patients, disease severity was measured using the SALT score, which gives the percentage of scalp surface area affected. TCRbeta CDR3 regions were amplified by immunoSEQ multiplex PCR using 35 Vbeta forward and 13 Jbeta reverse primers. On the human side, TCRbeta sequencing was run on scalp tissue and on sorted CD4+ and CD8+ peripheral blood T cells from healthy controls and from alopecia areata patients with either patchy or totalis/universalis disease.

For CDR1 and CDR2, the germline V gene lists SGHAT and FQNNGV. From the cysteine up to the phenylalanine, the CDR3 has a length of 17 residues. Just the 51-base CDR3 DNA is kept, in frame starting at base 1. V is pared back by 5 bases and J by 1 base, with 20 bases lying between the germline termini. General conclusions and limits of the study: Tofacitinib significantly lowered scalp clonality and the number of expanded CD8+ clones among the top 100 scalp clones. Unlike mouse skin, where gammadelta T cells dominate, normal human skin contains resident alphabeta T cells that get sequenced too, which complicates analysis of the scalp TCR repertoire. Compared with normal scalp, lesional scalp, particularly in alopecia totalis/universalis, had higher clonality and more expanded CD8+ clones, which suggests antigenic drive. Many expanded lesional clones were found to persist in scalp and blood during tofacitinib treatment, and relapse after treatment cessation may be partly explained by this persistence. Because the treated cohort was small and had just a single nonresponder, larger studies are needed to establish links between baseline CD8+ expansion and response. Compared with mice, TCR sequences shared between patients were less clear, possibly partly because of HLA diversity across the patient population.

Interpreted using the paper, the treatment or condition label stands for: oral pan-JAK inhibitor, 5-10 mg twice daily. Lesional scalp punch biopsies and peripheral blood were collected from alopecia areata patients. PBMCs were isolated by density centrifugation and stained for CD3, CD4 and CD8, after which CD4+ and CD8+ T cells were sorted on a FACSAria. Remarks on this clone: It lacks a known antigen. The record has no base qualities; no much larger clone is one base away.

Library preparation used the immunoSEQ multiplex PCR assay. RNA was extracted from all samples and reverse transcribed into cDNA, which served as template for TCR sequencing. SuperScript III was used for first-strand cDNA synthesis, primed with a 2:1 mix of oligo-dT and random hexamers. Amplification bias was assessed with a synthetic immune receptor repertoire, and residual bias was removed computationally. Regarding the original processing steps: Raw reads were preprocessed to remove errors, and CDR3 was defined according to IMGT conventions as the region from the conserved cysteine to phenylalanine. To get clonality, Shannon entropy was normalized by log2 of the number of productive unique TCRs and the result was subtracted from 1. Scalp TCRbeta sequences were cross-referenced with sorted blood CD4 and CD8 repertoires so that the CD4 or CD8 identity of scalp clones could be inferred. The source is immuneACCESS, and TCRdb retained only in-frame sequences with V and J called. Part of the clones is not carried over; for the studies checked, unresolved V genes explain less than half of this, and the remainder is unexplained. Clone size and the V and J calls come from that table; the DNA yielded D and trimming. The sample table records 200,000 or so clones; roughly two fifths of these occur just once. In total, the top ten clones hold 0.48% of the sample.

The source is a human donor with alopecia areata. This sequence uses TRBV11-2 and TRBJ1-1; TRBD1 is a possible D gene, resting on 5 matching bases. This sample comprised CD4+ T cells sorted from blood, obtained between weeks 30 and 35, from a patient treated with tofacitinib. The CDR3 sequence is CASSNTRDSRGNTEAFF. At the DNA level, the sequence is TGTGCCAGCAGCAACACCCGGGACTCTAGGGGGAACACTGAAGCTTTCTTT. Beyond the CDR3, the reference TRBV11-2 and TRBJ1-1 genes provide the residues; the full variable domain reads: EAGVAQSPRYKIIEKRQSVAFWCNPISGHATLYWYQQILGQGPKLLIQFQNNGVVDDSQLPKDRFSAERLKGVDSTLKIQPAKLEDSAVYLCASSNTRDSRGNTEAFFGQGTRLTVV.